Below, one TCR beta chain is given with its context. No antigen is known for it. No qualities accompany the bases; no much larger clone lies one base away. The data originate from a study of PD-1 blockade in classical Hodgkin lymphoma (dated by TCRdb to the early 2020s). Some background on the complete study: The study used TCR beta sequencing and CyTOF to define a peripheral blood immune signature of response to PD-1 blockade in classical Hodgkin lymphoma. Here is what the overall study found, with its caveats: Baseline TCR diversity was reported to be lower in newly diagnosed patients than in healthy donors and to be lower still in relapsed/refractory patients. The study was restricted to a single clinical trial cohort, and the causes of repertoire differences, possibly disease activity or prior therapy, were left undefined.

The time point label of this sample denotes: newly diagnosed, previously untreated cHL patient sample. As a comparison group for the relapsed/refractory trial patients, PBMCs were sequenced from patients with newly diagnosed, previously untreated classical Hodgkin lymphoma. Peripheral blood was collected in 8 mL Vacutainer Cell Preparation Tubes, from which PBMCs were isolated by centrifugation and then cryopreserved. The Qiagen DNeasy kit was used to extract genomic DNA both from unsorted PBMCs and from the negatively selected CD4+ and CD8+ fractions. Amplification of TCR beta CDR3 regions was done by immunoSEQ multiplex PCR with primers that anneal to V and J segments. A synthetic immune receptor repertoire was used to minimize amplification bias, and remaining bias was computationally removed after sequencing. For the original study's pipeline: Repertoire diversity was quantified as the Shannon entropy index using custom Python scripts. The unsorted, CD4+ and CD8+ repertoires were each analyzed separately, with the exception of combined analyses, where CD4+ and CD8+ sequences were merged in silico. TCRdb provides this immuneACCESS table in a form limited to in-frame rearrangements. Some clones are lacking; in checked studies, under half of them reflect an unresolved V gene, and why the rest are absent is not known. Clonal size and the V and J genes are those of that table, whereas D and trimming came from the DNA. Across this sample there are tens of thousands of clones, with approximately 91% seen only once. The ten biggest clones cover 4.9% of the sample.

V trim: 5 bases; J trim: 7 bases; unmatched bases: 5. Including the terminal cysteine and phenylalanine, the CDR3 comprises 13 residues. Only CDR3 DNA is held: 39 bases, read in frame from base 1. The germline V gene sets CDR1 to SGHAT and CDR2 to FQNNGV. Source material: peripheral blood mononuclear cells (PBMCs). This sequence was found in a human donor with classical Hodgkin lymphoma. Recombination linked TRBV11-2 to TRBJ2-1, with 7 bases matching TRBD2. The nucleotide sequence reads TGTGCCAGCAGCCCGGGAGCGGGGAATGAGCAGTTCTTC. The resulting protein is CASSPGAGNEQFF.